This T cell receptor beta chain was captured in a study of T cell repertoires in cytomegalovirus infection. As for the study in general: Evidence of both CMV infection and a matching HLA type came from public TCR beta signatures.

A remark on this clonotype: What it binds is not known.

TCRdb reanalysed the reads using MiXCR and keeps one entry per CDR3 protein. This sample has more than 250,000 distinct CDR3 sequences, with roughly an eighth found just once. Germline-derived CDR1 and CDR2 are SGDLS and YYNGEE. The CDR3 is made up of 14 amino acids. V shed 3 bases and J 5 bases; nucleotides not matched to a gene: 7. Study-wide points: CMV carriers with the relevant HLA were identified by cumulative public TCR beta family frequency. Clonotypes of TCR beta that were HLA-C-restricted and CMV-specific dominated the ex vivo response.

This receptor was taken from a human donor in good health (CMV status not recorded). Some clones in this sample may be carry-over from other donors' samples. The chain employs TRBV9 and TRBJ1-1, with 7 positions matching TRBD1. The sample taken for sequencing was PBMCs. The CDR3 nucleotides read TGTGCCAGCAGCGGACAGGGTGCGCAAACTGAAGCTTTCTTT. Translating gives CASSGQGAQTEAFF.